This passage covers 27 T cell receptor beta chains from one sample sequenced in a study of blood T cell repertoires in COVID-19. Profiling relied on immunoSEQ multiplex PCR, and the TCRdb table lists in-frame clones only, not all of them. The sample records about 100,000 clones, around 84% being singletons. What was sequenced was peripheral blood. These receptors were obtained from an older man with active or convalescent COVID-19.

This chain joins TRBV21-1 and TRBJ1-1; no DNA check was done on the table's D call, TRBD1. TRBV21-1 is marked as a pseudogene. The CDR3 is made up of 15 amino acids. CDR3 bases: TGTGCCAGCAGCAAAGGGGGGACAGGGGGCACTGAAGCTTTCTTT. Protein product: CASSKGGTGGTEAFF.

The chain employs TRBV7-9 and TRBJ1-2; 7 bases align to TRBD1. From germline, CDR1 is SEHNR and CDR2 FQNEAQ (reference sequence). The CDR3 contains 12 residues. Trimming cost V 5 bases and J 4 bases; bases outside gene matches: 1. The CDR3: CASSPGGYGYTF. The CDR3 coding sequence is TGTGCCAGCAGCCCAGGGGGCTATGGCTACACCTTC.

The rearrangement links TRBV5-1 to TRBJ1-3, with D tentatively TRBD1 (6 bases). Trimming removed 0 bases at V and 4 bases at J, with 14 bases between. This CDR3 has 16 amino acids. Per the germline V gene, CDR1 is SGHRS and CDR2 is YFSETQ. The CDR3 is CASSLEIGTSGNTIYF. Written as DNA, the CDR3 is TGCGCCAGCAGCTTGGAAATCGGGACATCAGGAAACACCATATATTTT.

CDR3 DNA: TGTGCCAGCAGTTCCCAGGGGGCAGGCTGGAGGACGCAGTATTTT. Protein product: CASSSQGAGWRTQYF. The chain joins TRBV28 to TRBJ2-3, with 8 bases lining up with TRBD1. V lost 4 bases to trimming and J lost 9 bases; unmatched junction nucleotides: 12. Per the germline V gene, CDR1 is MDHEN and CDR2 is SYDVKM. The CDR3 is made up of 15 amino acids.

The rearrangement joins TRBV29-1 to TRBJ1-2; possible D gene TRBD1, 5 bases. CDR1 and CDR2 from the germline V gene are SQVTM and ANQGSEA. The V gene lost 0 bases and the J gene lost 3 bases, with 8 bases spanning the gap. The CDR3 is 13 residues long. This CDR3 reads CSVEETGDYGYTF. The CDR3 DNA follows: TGCAGCGTTGAAGAGACGGGGGACTATGGCTACACCTTC.

The V and J genes are TRBV4-3 and TRBJ1-2, with 9 bases that match TRBD1. Looked up from germline, CDR1 is LGHNA and CDR2 is YSLEER. The CDR3 is made up of 15 amino acids. Trimming removed 2 bases from V and 1 base from J; junction bases left unmatched: 2. The CDR3 coding sequence is TGCGCCAGCAGCCAAATGACAGGGGGTAACTATGGCTACACCTTC. It codes for CASSQMTGGNYGYTF.

The chain combines TRBV6-1 with TRBJ1-4; D perhaps matches TRBD1 (6 bases). The CDR3 sequence is 15 residues long. V lost 0 bases, J lost 8 bases, and 13 bases lay in between. Germline values: CDR1 MNHNS, CDR2 SASEGT. The CDR3 region is CASSEAQGLSEKLFF. CDR3 in DNA: TGTGCCAGCAGTGAAGCCCAGGGGCTTAGCGAAAAACTGTTTTTT.

This clone was picked up one time. V is TRBV30 and J is TRBJ1-2, with a tentative D call TRBD1 (6 bases). There are 14 residues in the CDR3. Germline V gene data show CDR1 as GTSNPN and CDR2 as SVGIG (reference sequence). Trimming left V 5 bases short and J 2 bases short, with 15 bases between. The CDR3 sequence is CAWSHQTGNYGYTF. The CDR3, as DNA: TGTGCCTGGTCCCATCAAACAGGGAACTATGGCTACACCTTC.

V usage is TRBV5-8 and J usage is TRBJ2-7; 8 bases map to TRBD1. V shed 1 base, J shed 0 bases, and the junction held 3 bases outside the gene matches. Germline V CDR1 and CDR2: SGHTS, YDEGEE. The CDR3 length is 15 residues. The CDR3 protein is CASSLQTGGSYEQYF. Here the CDR3 DNA reads TGTGCCAGCAGCTTGCAAACAGGGGGCTCCTACGAGCAGTACTTC.

The gene calls are TRBV5-1 and TRBJ2-7; no definite D call. Between the trimmed V and J ends, which lost 0 bases and 2 bases, there was a span of 15 bases. From germline, CDR1 is SGHRS and CDR2 YFSETQ. The CDR3 loop spans 16 amino acids. This CDR3 reads CASSLVAANLAYEQYF. The CDR3 DNA reads TGCGCCAGCAGCTTGGTGGCGGCGAATTTGGCCTACGAGCAGTACTTC.

This chain links TRBV9 with TRBJ1-3, with 7 bases lining up with TRBD1. This CDR3 is 16 amino acids long. V was pared by 2 bases and J by 0 bases, with 5 bases of the junction left unmatched. Germline CDR1 reads SGDLS; CDR2 reads YYNGEE. The CDR3 region has the DNA TGTGCCAGCAGCGTTGGACAGGCGATCTCTGGAAACACCATATATTTT. This encodes CASSVGQAISGNTIYF.

The chain carries TRBV7-3 and TRBJ2-1; TRBD1 matches 11 bases. The CDR3 totals 15 residues. J lost 8 bases, V lost 2 bases, and 5 bases had no gene match. The germline V gene has CDR1 SGHTA and CDR2 FQGTGA. CDR3 sequence reads: CASSLVGQGEDEQFF. The CDR3 nucleotides are TGTGCCAGCAGCTTAGTGGGACAGGGGGAGGATGAGCAGTTCTTC.

This chain connects TRBV5-4 to TRBJ2-3; D is possibly TRBD2 (6 bases). Between the trimmed V and J ends, which lost 0 bases and 1 base, there was a span of 9 bases. CDR1 SGHNT and CDR2 YYREEE come from the germline V gene (reference sequence). This CDR3 is built from 15 residues. CDR3 DNA sequence: TGTGCCAGCAGCTTGGGCGGGGTGGGCACAGATACGCAGTATTTT. Its protein is CASSLGGVGTDTQYF. Using reference TRBV5-4 and TRBJ2-3 for the parts outside the CDR3, the full variable domain is ETGVTQSPTHLIKTRGQQVTLRCSSQSGHNTVSWYQQALGQGPQFIFQYYREEENGRGNFPPRFSGLQFPNYSSELNVNALELDDSALYLCASSLGGVGTDTQYFGPGTRLTVL.

This clone was counted between two and nine times. The gene calls are TRBV28 and TRBJ1-2, with D possibly matching TRBD1 (5 bases). Trimming shortened V by 2 bases and J by 4 bases, and 14 bases separated the two germline ends. This CDR3 comprises 15 residues. Germline V gene sequence: CDR1 MDHEN, CDR2 SYDVKM. The CDR3 here is CASSLGVRGVYGYTF. The CDR3 coding sequence is TGTGCCAGCAGTTTAGGGGTTAGGGGTGTCTATGGCTACACCTTC.

The V and J genes are TRBV7-6 and TRBJ2-2; 13 nucleotides agree with TRBD2. CDR1 and CDR2 from the germline V gene are SGHVS and FNYEAQ. With 0 bases clipped from V and 7 bases from J, the junction kept 8 bases outside the gene matches. The CDR3 runs 18 residues. The CDR3 spells CASSLALLAGGLGGELFF. As DNA, the CDR3 is TGTGCCAGCAGCTTAGCGCTACTAGCGGGGGGGCTCGGCGGGGAGCTGTTTTTT.

With respect to this clone: Other DNA sequences within the sample encode an identical CDR3. The CDR3 DNA follows: TGTGCCAGCAGCCAAGCCAGGGGCAATGAGCAGTTCTTC. Residues: CASSQARGNEQFF. The chain is built from TRBV3-1 (or the pseudogene TRBV3-2) and TRBJ2-1; the D gene is possibly TRBD1 (6 bases). Germline CDR1 is LGHDT and CDR2 is YNNKEL (reference sequence). Trimming shortened V by 1 base and J by 6 bases, and 7 bases separated the two germline ends. The CDR3 is 13 amino acids.

CDR3 protein: CASSLSGATGTQYF. DNA for the CDR3: TGTGCCAGCAGCTTAAGCGGAGCGACCGGGACCCAGTACTTC. This chain joins TRBV7-3 and TRBJ2-5; D gene ambiguous. The CDR3 is 14 amino acids. The germline V gene has CDR1 SGHTA and CDR2 FQGTGA. V was shortened by 1 base and J by 7 bases, with 13 bases between the two germline ends.

This chain connects TRBV11-2 to TRBJ2-5, with 7 bases matching TRBD1. V trimming: 5 bases; J trimming: 2 bases; junction bases outside the gene matches: 11. This CDR3 region has 16 residues. CDR1 is SGHAT, CDR2 FQNNGV, per germline. This CDR3 reads CASSTRLQGKQETQYF. The DNA for the CDR3 is TGTGCCAGCAGCACCCGCCTACAGGGGAAACAAGAGACCCAGTACTTC.

With regard to this clone: Other DNA sequences within the sample encode an identical CDR3. V gene TRBV5-1 combines with J gene TRBJ1-5, with 7 bases identical to TRBD1. The germline V gene has CDR1 SGHRS and CDR2 YFSETQ. Trimming at V came to 0 bases and at J to 3 bases, leaving 3 bases not matched to a gene. This CDR3 has 15 amino acids. In nucleotides, the CDR3 is TGCGCCAGCAGCTTGGGACAGGGCGACAATCAGCCCCAGCATTTT. Translating it yields CASSLGQGDNQPQHF.

The chain links TRBV19 to TRBJ2-7; 7 nucleotides align to TRBD1. From germline, CDR1 is LNHDA and CDR2 SQIVND (reference sequence). The CDR3 is made up of 13 amino acids. With V trimmed by 4 bases and J by 2 bases, 2 bases remained unmatched. The CDR3 here is CASSSTGAYEQYF. The CDR3 DNA reads TGTGCCAGTAGTAGTACAGGGGCCTACGAGCAGTACTTC.

As DNA, the CDR3 is TGTGCCAGCAGCCTCGGGACTAGCGGTGCCCAAGAGACCCAGTACTTC. Amino acid sequence: CASSLGTSGAQETQYF. The rearrangement links TRBV7-9 to TRBJ2-5; 11 bases map to TRBD2. The junction had 6 bases not matched to a gene; V was cut back by 5 bases and J by 1 base. The CDR3 extends over 16 amino acids. Germline V CDR1 and CDR2: SEHNR, FQNEAQ (reference sequence).

This chain connects TRBV4-3 to TRBJ1-4; D is unresolved. Germline V gives CDR1 LGHNA, CDR2 YSLEER. The CDR3 covers 12 residues. The ends were cut back, 0 bases at V and 13 bases at J, with 9 bases in the middle. The DNA of the CDR3 is TGCGCCAGCAGCCAAGATGGGAGATCACTGTTTTTT. It encodes CASSQDGRSLFF.

The genes are TRBV12-3 or TRBV12-4 and TRBJ1-3; D is undetermined. The germline V and J ends were trimmed by 3 bases and 7 bases, with 4 bases remaining between them. This CDR3 has 11 amino acids. The CDR3 nucleotides are TGTGCCAGCAGTTTTGCGAACACCATATATTTT. Translation: CASSFANTIYF.

The rearrangement uses TRBV2 and TRBJ2-2; D may be TRBD1 (5 bases). CDR3 size: 13 residues. Germline-derived CDR1 and CDR2 are SNHLY and FYNNEI. Trimming shortened V by 6 bases and J by 5 bases, and 10 bases separated the two germline ends. CDR3 region: CASRPPGTGELFF. Here the CDR3 DNA reads TGTGCCAGCAGGCCCCCAGGGACCGGGGAGCTGTTTTTT.

The chain is built from TRBV30 and TRBJ2-1; 9 bases are a match to TRBD1. There are 14 residues in the CDR3. Germline CDR1 reads GTSNPN; CDR2 reads SVGIG (reference sequence). V gave up 6 bases and J gave up 8 bases; unmatched junction bases: 11. The CDR3 region is CACYPGQGPDEQFF. In nucleotides, the CDR3 is TGTGCCTGTTATCCGGGACAGGGACCCGATGAGCAGTTCTTC. The full variable domain, completed using reference TRBV30 and TRBJ2-1, is SQTIHQWPATLVQPVGSPLSLECTVEGTSNPNLYWYRQAAGRGLQLLFYSVGIGQISSEVPQNLSASRPQDRQFILSSKKLLLSDSGFYLCACYPGQGPDEQFFGPGTRLTVL.

The gene calls are TRBV9 and TRBJ1-2; 7 bases are a match to TRBD1. This CDR3 is 16 amino acids long. Trimming took 4 bases from V and 4 from J; bases not matched to a gene: 13. Germline loops: CDR1 SGDLS, CDR2 YYNGEE. In nucleotides, the CDR3 is TGTGCCAGCAGCCCAGGCCCGGGACAGAAATCCTATGGCTACACCTTC. Translated: CASSPGPGQKSYGYTF.

A single count supports this clone. The V call is TRBV27, the J call TRBJ2-7; possibly TRBD1 for D (6 bases). The CDR3 runs to 14 residues. Trimming took off 5 bases at V and 6 bases at J, with 17 bases between the two ends. The germline CDR1 and CDR2 sequences are MNHEY and SMNVEV (reference sequence). CDR3 protein: CASSPGQKTAEQYF. The CDR3 DNA is TGTGCCAGCAGTCCAGGACAGAAAACCGCCGAGCAGTACTTC.